Listed here is a single TCR beta chain. CD8+ and CD4+ T cells from blood underwent TCR beta sequencing. Bulk CD8+ and CD4+ cells came from magnetic negative isolation; CD8+ TEMRA by FACS. These data are taken from a study of CD8 T cells in Susac syndrome. V was trimmed by 8 bases and J by 0 bases, leaving 15 bases between them. Germline V gene lookup returns CDR1 SNHLY and CDR2 FYNNEI. This CDR3 spans 15 amino acids. Reverse transcription used roughly 0.5 to 1 ug RNA and random hexamers. It was immunoSEQ multiplex PCR that amplified TCR beta CDR3 across 54 Vbeta and 13 Jbeta. TCRdb ran MiXCR on the immunoSEQ multiplex PCR reads and lists one entry per CDR3 protein. The table records 100,000 to 150,000 distinct CDR3 sequences, 80% to 85% of them present only once.

The chain links TRBV2 to TRBJ2-3; possible D gene TRBD1, 5 bases. Sequenced material: CD8+ T cells from PBMCs. This receptor was taken from a human donor with multiple sclerosis. As DNA, the CDR3 is TGTGCCAGCTACCCGCGGACAAGAAGCACAGATACGCAGTATTTT. Encoded protein: CASYPRTRSTDTQYF. Using reference TRBV2 and TRBJ2-3 for the parts outside the CDR3, the full variable domain is EPEVTQTPSHQVTQMGQEVILRCVPISNHLYFYWYRQILGQKVEFLVSFYNNEISEKSEIFDDQFSVERPDGSNFTLKIRSTKLEDSAMYFCASYPRTRSTDTQYFGPGTRLTVL.